Shown below are 18 T cell receptor gamma chains from a single sample sequenced in a study of Vδ1+ human thymocytes. Their cognate antigens are unknown. Extracted RNA was reverse transcribed into cDNA. Multiplex PCR used pooled V-gene forward primers and a constant-region reverse primer to amplify CDR3s. TCRdb re-called the multiplex PCR reads with CATT. The table lists 6,500 to 10,000 gamma-chain clones, approximately 55% of them singletons. General study findings and limits: Thymic TRG and TRD repertoires appeared highly polyclonal, with Gaussian CDR3 length distributions.

What was sequenced was Vdelta1+ gamma-delta thymocytes from the thymus. As to subset: FACS-sorted CD3+ TCRalphabeta- TCRVdelta1+ TCRVdelta2- thymocytes. These receptors were collected from a girl under three years old who had congenital heart surgery.

This clone was seen once. The genes are TRGV3 and TRGJP2. TCRdb offers no J gene call, so here the DNA was matched to germline to obtain one. The CDR3 contains 15 residues. Germline V CDR1 and CDR2: VTNTFY, YDVSTARD (reference sequence). After removal of 2 bases from V and 12 bases from J, the junction contained 15 bases not matched to a gene. The CDR3: CATWDTRLRWRIKTF. CDR3 DNA: TGTGCCACCTGGGACACCCGGCTCCGGTGGAGGATCAAGACGTTT.

No J gene was assigned, while the V gene was called as TRGV8. The CDR3 sequence is 12 residues long. Germline V gives CDR1 VENAVY, CDR2 YDSYNSRV. The CDR3 loop is CATWDGCFGKLF. CDR3 DNA sequence: TGTGCCACCTGGGATGGTTGTTTTGGAAAACTCTTT.

The chain uses TRGV4 and TRGJ1 or TRGJ2. TCRdb leaves out the J gene; it was filled in here by matching the DNA to germline. Germline values: CDR1 EGSTGY, CDR2 YDSYTSSV. Unmatched junction bases numbered 5, after V lost 2 bases and J lost 7 bases. The CDR3 consists of 12 residues. The CDR3 DNA reads as TGTGCCACCTGGGATGTAGGCTATAAGAAACTCTTT. Amino acids: CATWDVGYKKLF.

The chain employs TRGV2 and TRGJ1 or TRGJ2. Here the J gene came from matching the DNA to germline, since TCRdb omits it. This CDR3 spans 13 amino acids. Germline assignment: CDR1 EGSNGY and CDR2 YDSYNSKV. V lost 4 bases, J lost 5 bases, and 8 bases stayed unmatched. The CDR3 DNA reads as TGTGCCACCTGGGAAGTGGCGAATTATAAGAAACTCTTT. Translating gives CATWEVANYKKLF.

No V gene was called, though TRGJ1 or TRGJ2 was called as the J gene. The CDR3 consists of 14 residues. In DNA, the CDR3 is TGTGCCACCTGGGATCTAGCCTCCCGGTATAAGAAACTCTTT. Amino acid sequence: CATWDLASRYKKLF.

This clone was detected only a few times. The rearrangement joins TRGV2 to TRGJP1. V was pared by 1 base and J by 3 bases, with 2 bases of the junction left unmatched. Germline lookup yields CDR1 EGSNGY and CDR2 YDSYNSKV. The CDR3 is made up of 14 amino acids. CDR3 in DNA: TGTGCCACCTGGGACGGCTCCACTGGTTGGTTCAAGATATTT. It encodes CATWDGSTGWFKIF.

The gene calls are TRGV8 and TRGJ1 or TRGJ2. Assignment of the J gene here rests on matching the DNA to germline, because TCRdb gives none. J lost 5 bases, V lost 6 bases, and 10 bases had no gene match. The CDR3 is 13 residues long. Germline V gives CDR1 VENAVY, CDR2 YDSYNSRV. In DNA, the CDR3 is TGTGCCACCTGGCGTAGGGGCGATTATAAGAAACTCTTT. This encodes CATWRRGDYKKLF.

A word on this clone: At the DNA level, this CDR3 is encoded by other sequences in the same sample as well. The chain recombines TRGV3 with TRGJ1 or TRGJ2. The CDR3 runs to 13 residues. J gave up 6 bases and V 0 bases, and 5 bases lay outside the gene matches. The V gene's germline CDR1 is VTNTFY and CDR2 YDVSTARD (reference sequence). The CDR3 spells CATWDRPSYKKLF. The CDR3 coding sequence is TGTGCCACCTGGGACAGGCCGTCTTATAAGAAACTCTTT.

This clone was counted a few times. This chain connects TRGV9 to TRGJ1 or TRGJ2. The J gene, not given by TCRdb, was assigned here from a germline match of the nucleotide sequence. V lost 0 bases and J lost 11; bases outside the gene matches: 4. The CDR3 has 11 residues. CDR1 and CDR2 (germline): GITISATS, ISYDGTV (reference sequence). CDR3 coding DNA: TGTGCCTTGTGGGAGGTGTGCGAGAAACTCTTT. Encoded protein: CALWEVCEKLF.

This clone was recorded only once. The chain is built from TRGV9 and TRGJ1 or TRGJ2. Germline matching of the DNA provided the J gene here, since TCRdb leaves it blank. V lost 2 bases to trimming and J lost 7 bases; unmatched junction nucleotides: 5. This CDR3 is built from 12 residues. Germline values: CDR1 GITISATS, CDR2 ISYDGTV (reference sequence). As DNA, the CDR3 is TGTGCCTTGTGGGAGGGAACGTATAAGAAACTCTTT. Its translation: CALWEGTYKKLF.

This rearrangement joins TRGV4 to TRGJP2. The J gene, absent from TCRdb, was called here by matching the DNA to germline. J gave up 6 bases and V 5 bases, and 3 bases lay outside the gene matches. CDR1 is EGSTGY and CDR2 is YDSYTSSV in the germline V gene. The CDR3 length is 12 residues. The CDR3 loop is CATWGGDWIKTF. CDR3 bases: TGTGCCACCTGGGGGGGTGATTGGATCAAGACGTTT.

The V call is TRGV9, the J call TRGJ1 or TRGJ2. The J gene was not available in TCRdb and was assigned here by matching the DNA to germline segments. The CDR3 length is 15 residues. The germline gives CDR1 GITISATS, CDR2 ISYDGTV (reference sequence). V gave up 3 bases and J gave up 0 bases; unmatched junction bases: 8. CDR3 loop: CALWEPSQNYYKKLF. CDR3 nucleotide sequence: TGTGCCTTGTGGGAGCCCTCCCAGAATTATTATAAGAAACTCTTT.

The V segment is TRGV2, and no J call was made. The CDR3 is 12 amino acids. CDR1 and CDR2 from the germline V gene are EGSNGY and YDSYNSKV. CDR3 region: CATWDGNDKNLF. DNA of the CDR3: TGTGCCACCTGGGACGGGAATGACAAGAATCTCTTT.

The genes are TRGV8 and TRGJ1 or TRGJ2. TCRdb carries no J gene annotation; the J gene was assigned here by matching the DNA with germline. The length of the CDR3 is 14 residues. Trimming cost V 5 bases and J 0 bases; bases outside gene matches: 7. CDR1 and CDR2 from the germline V gene are VENAVY and YDSYNSRV. CDR3 protein: CATWAPSNYYKKLF. The CDR3, as DNA: TGTGCCACCTGGGCCCCTTCGAATTATTATAAGAAACTCTTT.

For this clone: One end of the junction fails to match germline, which may point to a read error. Distinct nucleotide sequences in the sample also encode this CDR3. J is TRGJ1 or TRGJ2 and V is TRGV9. TCRdb does not report a J gene; here it was assigned by matching the DNA to germline references. Germline V gene sequence: CDR1 GITISATS, CDR2 ISYDGTV (reference sequence). The CDR3 runs to 11 residues. CDR3: CALWVDYKKLF. CDR3 DNA sequence: TGTGCCCTGTGGGTGGACTATAAGAAACTCTTT.

This clone came up once. V is TRGV4 and J is TRGJ1 or TRGJ2. No J gene was available from TCRdb, and it was assigned here by a germline match of the DNA. After removal of 4 bases from V and 6 bases from J, the junction contained 9 bases not matched to a gene. This CDR3 spans 13 amino acids. Germline V CDR1 and CDR2: EGSTGY, YDSYTSSV. CDR3 DNA: TGTGCCACCTGGGAGGGAGGATGTTATAAGAAACTCTTT. This encodes CATWEGGCYKKLF.

V gene TRGV3 combines with J gene TRGJ1 or TRGJ2. Here the J gene came from matching the DNA to germline, since TCRdb omits it. The CDR3 totals 13 residues. After removal of 0 bases from V and 10 bases from J, the junction contained 9 bases not matched to a gene. The germline gives CDR1 VTNTFY, CDR2 YDVSTARD (reference sequence). The CDR3 DNA sequence: TGTGCCACCTGGGACAGGCGGGCAGGGAAGAAACTCTTT. Translation gives CATWDRRAGKKLF.

This clone came up a few times. The chain links TRGV4 to TRGJ1 or TRGJ2. The germline gives CDR1 EGSTGY, CDR2 YDSYTSSV. V shed 3 bases, J shed 5 bases, and the junction held 10 bases outside the gene matches. CDR3 length: 14 residues. The CDR3 sequence is CATWDPPGDYKKLF. CDR3 nucleotides: TGTGCCACCTGGGATCCCCCGGGGGATTATAAGAAACTCTTT.